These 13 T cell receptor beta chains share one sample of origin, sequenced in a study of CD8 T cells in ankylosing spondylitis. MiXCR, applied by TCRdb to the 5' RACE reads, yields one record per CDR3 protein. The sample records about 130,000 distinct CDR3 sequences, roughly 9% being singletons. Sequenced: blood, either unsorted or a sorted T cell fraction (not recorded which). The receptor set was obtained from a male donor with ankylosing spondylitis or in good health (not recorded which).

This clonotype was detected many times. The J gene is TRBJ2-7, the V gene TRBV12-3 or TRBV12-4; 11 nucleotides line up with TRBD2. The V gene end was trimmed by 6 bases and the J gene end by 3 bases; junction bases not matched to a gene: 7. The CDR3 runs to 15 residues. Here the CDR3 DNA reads TGTGCCAGCAGCAAGAAACTAGCGGGAGTCTACGAGCAGTACTTC. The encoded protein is CASSKKLAGVYEQYF.

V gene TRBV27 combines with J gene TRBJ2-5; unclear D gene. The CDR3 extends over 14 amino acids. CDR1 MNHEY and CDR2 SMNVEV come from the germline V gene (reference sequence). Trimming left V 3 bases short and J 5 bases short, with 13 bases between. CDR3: CASSLGQSIETQYF. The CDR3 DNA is TGTGCCAGCAGTTTGGGTCAGTCTATCGAGACCCAGTACTTC.

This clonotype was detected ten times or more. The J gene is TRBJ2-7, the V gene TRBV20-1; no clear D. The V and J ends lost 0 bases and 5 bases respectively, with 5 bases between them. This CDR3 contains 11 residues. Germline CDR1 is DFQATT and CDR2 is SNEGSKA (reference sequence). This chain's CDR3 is CSARETDEQYF. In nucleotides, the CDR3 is TGCAGTGCTAGAGAAACGGACGAGCAGTACTTC.

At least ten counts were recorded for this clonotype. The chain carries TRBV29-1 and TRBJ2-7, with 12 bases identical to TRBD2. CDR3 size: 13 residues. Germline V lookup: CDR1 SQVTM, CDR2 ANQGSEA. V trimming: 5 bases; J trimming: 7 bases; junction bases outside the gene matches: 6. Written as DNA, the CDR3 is TGCAGCGTTCAGACTAGCGGGAGTAGGGAGCAGTACTTC. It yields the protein CSVQTSGSREQYF.

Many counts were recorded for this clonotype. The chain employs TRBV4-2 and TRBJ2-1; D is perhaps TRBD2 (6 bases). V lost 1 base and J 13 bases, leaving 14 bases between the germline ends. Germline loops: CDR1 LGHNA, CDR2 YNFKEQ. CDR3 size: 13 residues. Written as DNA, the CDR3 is TGTGCCAGCAGCCAAGGATTCTTAGCGGCACAGTTCTTC. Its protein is CASSQGFLAAQFF.

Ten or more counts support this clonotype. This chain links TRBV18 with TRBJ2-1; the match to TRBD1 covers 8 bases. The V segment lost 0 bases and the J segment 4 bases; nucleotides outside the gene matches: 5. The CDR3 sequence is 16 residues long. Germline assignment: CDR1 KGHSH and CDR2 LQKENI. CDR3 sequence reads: CASSPPRQGRYNEQFF. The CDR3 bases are TGTGCCAGCTCACCACCGAGACAGGGGCGTTACAATGAGCAGTTCTTC.

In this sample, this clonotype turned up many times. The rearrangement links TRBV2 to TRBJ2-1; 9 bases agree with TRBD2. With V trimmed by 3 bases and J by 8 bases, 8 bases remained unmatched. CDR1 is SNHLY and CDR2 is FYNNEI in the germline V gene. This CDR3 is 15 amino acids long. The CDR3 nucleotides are TGTGCCAGCAGTGACAACGGCGGGAGGGTCGATGAGCAGTTCTTC. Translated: CASSDNGGRVDEQFF.

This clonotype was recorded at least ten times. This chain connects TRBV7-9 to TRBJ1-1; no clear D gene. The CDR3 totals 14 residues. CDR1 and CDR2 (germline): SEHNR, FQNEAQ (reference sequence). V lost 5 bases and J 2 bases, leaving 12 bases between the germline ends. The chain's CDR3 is CASSPPPINTEAFF. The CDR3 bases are TGTGCCAGCAGCCCACCCCCCATTAACACTGAAGCTTTCTTT.

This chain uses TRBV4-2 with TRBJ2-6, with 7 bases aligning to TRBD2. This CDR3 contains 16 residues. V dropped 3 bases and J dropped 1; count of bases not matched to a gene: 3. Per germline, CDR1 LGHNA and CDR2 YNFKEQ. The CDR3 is CASSQRLASGANVLTF. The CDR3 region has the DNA TGTGCCAGCAGCCAGAGACTAGCTTCTGGGGCCAACGTCCTGACTTTC.

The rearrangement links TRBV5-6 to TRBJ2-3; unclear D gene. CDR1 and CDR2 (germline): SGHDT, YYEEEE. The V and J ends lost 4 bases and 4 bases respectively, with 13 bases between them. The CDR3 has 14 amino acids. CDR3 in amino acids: CASSQRWAADTQYF. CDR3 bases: TGTGCCAGCAGCCAAAGGTGGGCAGCAGATACGCAGTATTTT. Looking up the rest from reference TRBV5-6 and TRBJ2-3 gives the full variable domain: DAGVTQSPTHLIKTRGQQVTLRCSPKSGHDTVSWYQQALGQGPQFIFQYYEEEERQRGNFPDRFSGHQFPNYSSELNVNALLLGDSALYLCASSQRWAADTQYFGPGTRLTVL.

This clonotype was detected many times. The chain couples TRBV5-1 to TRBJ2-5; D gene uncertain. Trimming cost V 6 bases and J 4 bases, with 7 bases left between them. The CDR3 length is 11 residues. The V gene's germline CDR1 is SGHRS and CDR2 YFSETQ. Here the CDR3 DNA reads TGCGCCAGCACGAATTCAGAGACCCAGTACTTC. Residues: CASTNSETQYF.

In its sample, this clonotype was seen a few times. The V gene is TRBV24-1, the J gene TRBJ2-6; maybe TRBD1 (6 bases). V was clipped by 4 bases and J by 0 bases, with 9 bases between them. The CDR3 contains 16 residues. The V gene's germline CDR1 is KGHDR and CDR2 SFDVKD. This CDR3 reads CATSDSTGSGANVLTF. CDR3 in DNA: TGTGCCACCAGTGACTCGACAGGCTCTGGGGCCAACGTCCTGACTTTC.

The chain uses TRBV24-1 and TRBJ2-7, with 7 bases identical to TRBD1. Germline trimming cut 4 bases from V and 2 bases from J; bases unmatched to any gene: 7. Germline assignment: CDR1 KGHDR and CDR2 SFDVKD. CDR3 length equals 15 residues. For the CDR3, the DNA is TGTGCCACCAGTGAGAACCGGGACAGACCCTACGAGCAGTACTTC. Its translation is CATSENRDRPYEQYF.